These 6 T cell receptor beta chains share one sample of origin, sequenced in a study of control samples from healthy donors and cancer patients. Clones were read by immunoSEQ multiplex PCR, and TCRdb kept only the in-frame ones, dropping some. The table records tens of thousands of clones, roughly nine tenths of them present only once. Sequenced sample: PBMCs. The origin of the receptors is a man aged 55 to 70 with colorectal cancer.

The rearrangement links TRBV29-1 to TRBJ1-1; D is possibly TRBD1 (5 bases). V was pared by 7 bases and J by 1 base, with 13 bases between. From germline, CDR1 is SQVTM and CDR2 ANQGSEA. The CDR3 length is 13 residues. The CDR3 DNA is TGCAGCGCTAGAAGTAGGGGGAACACTGAAGCTTTCTTT. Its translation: CSARSRGNTEAFF.

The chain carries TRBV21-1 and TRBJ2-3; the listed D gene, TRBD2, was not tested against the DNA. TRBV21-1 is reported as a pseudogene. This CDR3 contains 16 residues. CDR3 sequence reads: CASSILRDYAQDTQYF. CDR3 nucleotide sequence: TGTGCCAGCAGCATTCTCCGGGACTACGCCCAAGATACGCAGTATTTT.

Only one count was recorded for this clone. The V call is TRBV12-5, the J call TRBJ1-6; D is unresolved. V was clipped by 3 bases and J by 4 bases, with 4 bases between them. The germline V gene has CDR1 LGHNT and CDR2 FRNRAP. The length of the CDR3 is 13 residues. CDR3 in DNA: TGTGCTAGTGGTTTACAGTATAATTCACCCCTCCACTTT. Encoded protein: CASGLQYNSPLHF.

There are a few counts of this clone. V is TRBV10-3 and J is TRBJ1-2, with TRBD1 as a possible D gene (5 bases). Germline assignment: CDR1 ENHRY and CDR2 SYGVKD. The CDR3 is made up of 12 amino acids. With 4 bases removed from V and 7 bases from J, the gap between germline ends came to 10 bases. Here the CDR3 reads CAISAGQGGYTF. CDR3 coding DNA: TGTGCCATCAGTGCGGGTCAGGGTGGCTACACCTTC.

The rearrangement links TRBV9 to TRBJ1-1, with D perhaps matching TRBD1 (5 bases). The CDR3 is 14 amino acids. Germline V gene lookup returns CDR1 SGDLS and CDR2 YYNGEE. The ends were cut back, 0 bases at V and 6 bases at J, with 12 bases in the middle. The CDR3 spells CASSVEMGVAEAFF. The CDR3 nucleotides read TGTGCCAGCAGCGTAGAGATGGGGGTGGCTGAAGCTTTCTTT. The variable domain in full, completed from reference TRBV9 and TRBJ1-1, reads DSGVTQTPKHLITATGQRVTLRCSPRSGDLSVYWYQQSLDQGLQFLIQYYNGEERAKGNILERFSAQQFPDLHSELNLSSLELGDSALYFCASSVEMGVAEAFFGQGTRLTVV.

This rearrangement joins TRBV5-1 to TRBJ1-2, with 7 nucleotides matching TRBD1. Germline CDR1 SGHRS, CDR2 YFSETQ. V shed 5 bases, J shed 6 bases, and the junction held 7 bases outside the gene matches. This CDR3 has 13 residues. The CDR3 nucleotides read TGCGCCAGCAGAGGGACAGAAGCTCATGGCTACACCTTC. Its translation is CASRGTEAHGYTF. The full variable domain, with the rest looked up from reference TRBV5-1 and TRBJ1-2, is KAGVTQTPRYLIKTRGQQVTLSCSPISGHRSVSWYQQTPGQGLQFLFEYFSETQRNKGNFPGRFSGRQFSNSRSEMNVSTLELGDSALYLCASRGTEAHGYTFGSGTRLTVV.